The 27 T cell receptor beta chains presented below share a single source sample, sequenced in a study of T cells in Graves' hyperthyroidism and ophthalmopathy. Researchers amplified the TCR beta CDR3 regions from RNA transcripts. Researchers ran a first-round RT-PCR on the TCR CDR3 using the HTBI primer set. TCRdb re-called the multiplex PCR reads through MiXCR, storing one row per CDR3 protein. In the table there are some 460,000 distinct CDR3 sequences, 15% to 18% of which are singletons. Material for sequencing was blood. The receptors originated from a woman aged 18-29 years with Graves' hyperthyroidism.

Only a few counts were recorded for this clonotype. The chain employs TRBV29-1 and TRBJ2-1; D unresolved. Germline CDR1 reads SQVTM; CDR2 reads ANQGSEA. The CDR3 is 16 amino acids. V was trimmed by 4 bases and J by 0 bases, leaving 16 bases between them. The CDR3 DNA is TGCAGCGTTGGTAGTATGGGTGCCTCCTCCTACAATGAGCAGTTCTTC. Protein product: CSVGSMGASSYNEQFF.

The chain recombines TRBV19 with TRBJ1-2; D not certain. The V end was cut by 6 bases, the J end by 0 bases, with 17 bases between. Germline lookup yields CDR1 LNHDA and CDR2 SQIVND (reference sequence). The CDR3 has 16 amino acids. The CDR3 region has the DNA TGTGCCAGTAGAAATCCAGGACGTCCGGCTAACTATGGCTACACCTTC. Protein product: CASRNPGRPANYGYTF.

The chain recombines TRBV27 with TRBJ2-7, with D unclear. The CDR3 consists of 14 residues. Trimming cost V 4 bases and J 4 bases, with 14 bases left between them. Germline values: CDR1 MNHEY, CDR2 SMNVEV (reference sequence). The CDR3 coding sequence is TGTGCCAGCAGTTCCTACTCCTTTACTTACGAGCAGTACTTC. It translates to CASSSYSFTYEQYF.

This clonotype has a handful of counts. The rearrangement joins TRBV20-1 to TRBJ2-7; 8 bases match TRBD1. This CDR3 has 12 amino acids. Germline CDR1 DFQATT, CDR2 SNEGSKA (reference sequence). V lost 7 bases and J lost 3; bases outside the gene matches: 5. In DNA form, the CDR3 reads TGCAGTGTCGGACAGGGAATCTACGAGCAGTACTTC. This sequence encodes CSVGQGIYEQYF.

This clonotype was counted between two and nine times. This chain links TRBV9 with TRBJ2-3; 7 bases map to TRBD2. Germline V lookup: CDR1 SGDLS, CDR2 YYNGEE. V was pared by 4 bases and J by 2 bases, with 10 bases of the junction left unmatched. The CDR3 extends over 16 amino acids. CDR3 bases: TGTGCCAGCAGCCCTGGGGGAGGGCAGCCCACAGATACGCAGTATTTT. Translation gives CASSPGGGQPTDTQYF.

This clonotype occurred many times. CDR3 protein: CASSTPGGVSYEQYF. For the CDR3, the DNA is TGTGCCAGCAGTACCCCGGGCGGGGTCTCCTACGAGCAGTACTTC. The genes are TRBV27 and TRBJ2-7; TRBD2 might be the D (6 bases). The V and J ends lost 5 bases and 0 bases respectively, with 14 bases between them. Germline V lookup: CDR1 MNHEY, CDR2 SMNVEV (reference sequence). The CDR3 is 15 amino acids.

This clonotype has just a few counts. The junction does not match germline at one end; this may be a read error. The V gene is TRBV7-9, the J gene TRBJ2-6; no definite D call. Germline assignment: CDR1 SEHNR and CDR2 FQNEAQ (reference sequence). This CDR3 region has 14 residues. CDR3 coding DNA: TGTGCCAACAGCTTAGCTTCTGGGGCCAACGTCCTGACTTTC. It encodes CANSLASGANVLTF.

This clonotype appeared many times. The V call is TRBV24-1, the J call TRBJ1-5; 8 nucleotides agree with TRBD1. Trimming took 5 bases from V and 0 from J; bases not matched to a gene: 8. CDR1 and CDR2 (germline): KGHDR, SFDVKD. This CDR3 spans 17 amino acids. DNA of the CDR3: TGTGCCACCAGTGGTTCCGACAGGGGTGGTAGCAATCAGCCCCAGCATTTT. Its protein is CATSGSDRGGSNQPQHF.

The chain carries TRBV9 and TRBJ2-3; TRBD2 agrees at 7 bases. Trimming at V came to 0 bases and at J to 1 base, leaving 2 bases not matched to a gene. The CDR3 has 15 residues. Per germline, CDR1 SGDLS and CDR2 YYNGEE. The CDR3 DNA is TGTGCCAGCAGCGTAGCGCTAGCGGGCACAGATACGCAGTATTTT. Translation gives CASSVALAGTDTQYF.

The table lists this clonotype with many counts. This chain uses TRBV19 with TRBJ2-1; no clear D. The ends were cut back, 7 bases at V and 2 bases at J, with 15 bases in the middle. This CDR3 contains 15 residues. Germline V gene data show CDR1 as LNHDA and CDR2 as SQIVND (reference sequence). CDR3 loop: CASKPGSRTYNEQFF. For the CDR3, the DNA is TGTGCCAGTAAGCCCGGCTCGCGCACCTACAATGAGCAGTTCTTC.

The V call is TRBV15, the J call TRBJ1-2, with D possibly matching TRBD1 (5 bases). CDR1 is LNHNV, CDR2 YYDKDF, per germline (reference sequence). Trimming left V 0 bases short and J 8 bases short, with 13 bases between. This CDR3 is 14 amino acids long. DNA for the CDR3: TGTGCCACCAGCAGAGATGTCGGGGACCACGGCTACACCTTC. It codes for CATSRDVGDHGYTF.

The V call is TRBV2, the J call TRBJ2-5, with no clear D. Germline values: CDR1 SNHLY, CDR2 FYNNEI. This CDR3 is built from 11 residues. V gave up 6 bases and J gave up 5 bases, with 7 bases separating them. CDR3 in amino acids: CASRIYETQYF. The CDR3 coding sequence is TGTGCCAGCAGGATTTATGAGACCCAGTACTTC.

This chain joins TRBV6-1 and TRBJ1-5, with D tentatively TRBD1 (6 bases). V was trimmed by 0 bases and J by 6 bases, leaving 15 bases between them. Germline CDR1 reads MNHNS; CDR2 reads SASEGT. This CDR3 has 16 amino acids. For the CDR3, the DNA is TGTGCCAGCAGTGAAGCCGGAGGGGGGGGAGGTCAGCCCCAGCATTTT. It is translated as CASSEAGGGGGQPQHF.

A note on this clonotype: Possible read error: a much larger clone is one base away. V is TRBV6-9 and J is TRBJ1-5; D uncertain. This CDR3 region has 18 residues. CDR1 is MNHGY and CDR2 is SVAAGI in the germline V gene. V lost 3 bases and J 4 bases, leaving 22 bases between the germline ends. The CDR3 DNA follows: TGTGCCAGCAGTTACGGTATAAGGTCGGATCGAGAAAATCAGCCCCAGCATTTT. This codes for CASSYGIRSDRENQPQHF.

This clonotype was observed many times. J is TRBJ2-7 and V is TRBV18; 7 bases map to TRBD1. J lost 7 bases, V lost 3 bases, and 9 bases had no gene match. The CDR3 loop spans 14 amino acids. Per the germline V gene, CDR1 is KGHSH and CDR2 is LQKENI. In DNA form, the CDR3 reads TGTGCCAGCTCACCTGGCGACAGGGCCGGGGAGCAGTACTTC. It specifies CASSPGDRAGEQYF.

This clonotype was found many times. The J gene is TRBJ1-1, the V gene TRBV9; D call uncertain. Germline CDR1 is SGDLS and CDR2 is YYNGEE. V shed 0 bases and J shed 5 bases, with 14 bases lying between them. The CDR3 length is 15 residues. The CDR3 region is CASSVDGGITTEAFF. The CDR3 nucleotides read TGTGCCAGCAGCGTAGATGGTGGGATTACAACTGAAGCTTTCTTT.

The table lists this clonotype with many counts. V gene TRBV7-8 combines with J gene TRBJ2-3; 14 bases map to TRBD2. CDR3 size: 20 residues. J gave up 0 bases and V 5 bases, and 13 bases lay outside the gene matches. Per the germline V gene, CDR1 is SGHVS and CDR2 is FQNEAQ. CDR3 protein: CASSPTFLTSGRGSTDTQYF. The CDR3 region has the DNA TGTGCCAGCAGCCCAACATTTCTGACTAGCGGGAGGGGGAGCACAGATACGCAGTATTTT.

This chain joins TRBV3-1 and TRBJ2-3, with 9 positions matching TRBD2. CDR1 is LGHDT and CDR2 is YNNKEL in the germline V gene (reference sequence). The CDR3 spans 17 residues. Germline trimming cut 0 bases from V and 2 bases from J; bases unmatched to any gene: 6. The CDR3 coding sequence is TGTGCCAGCAGCCAAGAGTGGCGGGAGGGCCTCACAGATACGCAGTATTTT. Its protein product is CASSQEWREGLTDTQYF.

V is TRBV24-1 and J is TRBJ2-6; possible D gene TRBD1, 5 bases. This CDR3 comprises 16 residues. The ends were cut back, 3 bases at V and 2 bases at J, with 10 bases in the middle. Germline CDR1 reads KGHDR; CDR2 reads SFDVKD. The CDR3 sequence: CATSDHDSPGANVLTF. The CDR3 coding sequence is TGTGCCACCAGTGATCACGACAGTCCTGGGGCCAACGTCCTGACTTTC.

The chain combines TRBV19 with TRBJ2-2; D gene unclear. This CDR3 contains 15 residues. The V and J ends lost 3 bases and 2 bases respectively, with 10 bases between them. The V gene's germline CDR1 is LNHDA and CDR2 SQIVND (reference sequence). CDR3 residues: CASSMARPNTGELFF. Here the CDR3 DNA reads TGTGCCAGTAGTATGGCTAGACCCAACACCGGGGAGCTGTTTTTT.

This clonotype was counted at least ten times. V is TRBV18 and J is TRBJ2-7; no clear D. The CDR3 consists of 13 residues. The V end was cut by 2 bases, the J end by 3 bases, with 8 bases between. The germline V gene has CDR1 KGHSH and CDR2 LQKENI. In nucleotides, the CDR3 is TGTGCCAGCTCACCATCGTCACTCTACGAGCAGTACTTC. Translating gives CASSPSSLYEQYF.

This chain joins TRBV3-1 and TRBJ1-5; D possibly corresponds to TRBD1 (5 bases). V was pared by 5 bases and J by 5 bases, with 13 bases between. This CDR3 is built from 14 residues. Germline assignment: CDR1 LGHDT and CDR2 YNNKEL (reference sequence). CDR3 residues: CASSYRGVHQPQHF. Here the CDR3 DNA reads TGTGCCAGCAGCTACAGAGGGGTACATCAGCCCCAGCATTTT.

This clonotype was seen a few times. The chain links TRBV7-9 to TRBJ1-1; TRBD1 agrees at 8 bases. The germline CDR1 and CDR2 sequences are SEHNR and FQNEAQ (reference sequence). After removal of 5 bases from V and 4 bases from J, the junction contained 6 bases not matched to a gene. The CDR3 has 14 amino acids. This chain's CDR3 is CASSARGQGTEAFF. DNA for the CDR3: TGTGCCAGCAGCGCCAGAGGACAGGGCACTGAAGCTTTCTTT.

The table lists this clonotype with a few counts. The chain links TRBV4-1 to TRBJ2-1, with 7 bases that match TRBD1. The trim removed 6 bases at V and 0 bases at J, leaving 17 bases unmatched. The length of the CDR3 is 19 residues. Germline CDR1 reads MGHRA; CDR2 reads YSYEKL. The CDR3 spells CASSLRTGAEYSSYNEQFF. In DNA form, the CDR3 reads TGCGCCAGCAGTTTACGTACAGGGGCGGAGTACAGCTCCTACAATGAGCAGTTCTTC.

This chain links TRBV20-1 with TRBJ1-5; D is perhaps TRBD1 (5 bases). The V gene's germline CDR1 is DFQATT and CDR2 SNEGSKA (reference sequence). V was clipped by 1 base and J by 7 bases, with 14 bases between them. CDR3 length: 14 amino acids. CDR3 coding DNA: TGCAGTGCTAGAGGTCCAAGGCGGGGGCAGCCCCAGCATTTT. Amino acids: CSARGPRRGQPQHF.

This clonotype was seen ten or more times. The chain joins TRBV28 to TRBJ1-2; D unresolved. The ends were cut back, 4 bases at V and 5 bases at J, with 17 bases in the middle. CDR1 is MDHEN, CDR2 SYDVKM, per germline. The CDR3 totals 15 residues. CDR3 in amino acids: CASSSSSGGHYGYTF. In nucleotides, the CDR3 is TGTGCCAGCAGTTCCAGCTCGGGTGGGCATTATGGCTACACCTTC.

This clonotype came up many times. The rearrangement links TRBV7-2 to TRBJ2-7; a weak D match, TRBD2 (5 bases). The germline V gene encodes CDR1 SGHTA and CDR2 FQGNSA. V was clipped by 1 base and J by 0 bases, with 10 bases between them. The CDR3 covers 15 residues. CDR3 DNA sequence: TGTGCCAGCAGCTTAGGGGTAGGGAGCTCCTACGAGCAGTACTTC. This gives the protein CASSLGVGSSYEQYF.